This T cell receptor (beta chain) was documented in a study of siplizumab effects on memory and regulatory T cells. The study, taken as a whole, reports: Memory cells seemed less diverse than naive T cells, which seemed major alloresponse contributors. Sequences below about 10^-5 frequency were poorly captured, limiting mapping of alloreactive clones. Alloreactive sequences tracing back to unstimulated CD4+ memory cells were significantly reduced by siplizumab.

Unstimulated naive, memory, effector memory and TEMRA subsets were also sequenced, drawn from three donor pairs. V shed 1 base and J 0 bases; nucleotides not matched to a gene: 4. The CDR3 has 17 amino acids. Germline V gives CDR1 MGHRA, CDR2 YSYEKL. Clones were sequenced by immunoSEQ multiplex PCR, and TCRdb holds only the in-frame ones, with some missing. The table lists thousands of clones, approximately 70% of them singletons. As to this clone: Its antigen remains unidentified.

The receptor was derived from a human donor in good health. Sequenced material: effector memory CD8+ T cells sorted from blood. Specified subset: unstimulated CD8+ effector memory T cells. The gene calls are TRBV4-1 and TRBJ2-2, with 8 bases identical to TRBD1. The CDR3 region is CASSQGSGGANTGELFF. Written as DNA, the CDR3 is TGCGCCAGCAGCCAAGGGTCAGGGGGCGCGAACACCGGGGAGCTGTTTTTT.